The 9 T cell receptor beta chains in this list originate from one sample, sequenced in a study of T cells in tumors after PD-1 blockade. Only in-frame clones appear in the TCRdb table, and some are missing; sequencing was by immunoSEQ multiplex PCR. Counted here are tens of thousands of clones, less than 85% occurring once; the ten biggest clones make up 4.7%. Sample: PBMCs, taken after anti-PD-1 treatment. These receptors were taken from a human donor with basal cell carcinoma.

J is TRBJ2-3 and V is TRBV13; D gene unclear. Germline lookup yields CDR1 PRHDT and CDR2 FYEKMQ (reference sequence). The CDR3 totals 13 residues. V was shortened by 2 bases and J by 3 bases, with 6 bases between the two germline ends. Here the CDR3 DNA reads TGTGCCAGCAGCTTATCGGGTACAGATACGCAGTATTTT. Protein product: CASSLSGTDTQYF.

J is TRBJ2-2 and V is TRBV19, with D perhaps assigned TRBD1 or TRBD2 (6 bases each). In germline, CDR1 is LNHDA, CDR2 SQIVND (reference sequence). The CDR3 consists of 14 residues. The V end lost 5 bases, the J end lost 7 bases, and 14 bases lay between the germline ends. The CDR3 region has the DNA TGTGCCAGTAGTCTGAGGGGGGTTAACGGGGAGCTGTTTTTT. Protein: CASSLRGVNGELFF.

The V gene is TRBV10-1, the J gene TRBJ2-7; a possible D gene is TRBD2 (6 bases). The CDR3 consists of 15 residues. CDR1 is WNHNN and CDR2 is SYGVQD in the germline V gene (reference sequence). V gave up 3 bases and J gave up 2 bases, with 14 bases separating them. DNA of the CDR3: TGCGCCAGCAGTGACGGGGGAAATGGAGCCTACGAGCAGTACTTC. The encoded protein is CASSDGGNGAYEQYF.

The chain employs TRBV6-1 and TRBJ2-3; TRBD2 matches at 15 bases. The germline CDR1 and CDR2 sequences are MNHNS and SASEGT. The V gene end was trimmed by 3 bases and the J gene end by 5 bases; junction bases not matched to a gene: 6. The CDR3 spans 17 residues. CDR3 nucleotides: TGTGCCAGCAGTGATCCTTGGACTAGCGGGGGGGAAGATACGCAGTATTTT. Amino acid sequence: CASSDPWTSGGEDTQYF.

This chain links TRBV9 with TRBJ2-3, with D maybe TRBD1 (5 bases). The CDR3 has 14 amino acids. V lost 1 base and J 6 bases, leaving 12 bases between the germline ends. Germline values: CDR1 SGDLS, CDR2 YYNGEE. The CDR3 region has the DNA TGTGCCAGCAGCGTACAGCAGGGATCTGATACGCAGTATTTT. It encodes CASSVQQGSDTQYF.

This clone was observed a handful of times. The rearrangement links TRBV27 to TRBJ2-2; D unclear. The V gene lost 10 bases and the J gene lost 2 bases, with 11 bases spanning the gap. CDR3 length equals 13 residues. CDR1 and CDR2 from the germline V gene are MNHEY and SMNVEV (reference sequence). The chain's CDR3 is CATRHSNTGELFF. DNA for the CDR3: TGTGCCACCCGACATAGTAACACCGGGGAGCTGTTTTTT.

V is TRBV30 and J is TRBJ2-1; TRBD1 matches at 9 bases. Germline CDR1 GTSNPN, CDR2 SVGIG (reference sequence). CDR3 length equals 14 residues. Losses at the gene ends were 5 bases for V and 3 bases for J; bases not matched to a gene: 5. CDR3 sequence reads: CAWEWGQGYNEQFF. For the CDR3, the DNA is TGTGCCTGGGAATGGGGACAGGGCTACAATGAGCAGTTCTTC.

The chain carries TRBV5-6 and TRBJ2-7; D perhaps matches TRBD2 (6 bases). Germline CDR1 and CDR2: SGHDT and YYEEEE. V shed 0 bases and J shed 3 bases, with 16 bases lying between them. The CDR3 sequence is 16 residues long. The CDR3 is CASSLGRGLALYEQYF. CDR3 DNA sequence: TGTGCCAGCAGCTTGGGGCGGGGACTGGCTCTCTACGAGCAGTACTTC.

The chain is built from TRBV5-1 and TRBJ2-2; 7 bases align to TRBD1. Germline loops: CDR1 SGHRS, CDR2 YFSETQ. Losses at the gene ends were 2 bases for V and 6 bases for J; bases not matched to a gene: 4. The CDR3 is 14 amino acids. CDR3 sequence: CASSFVDRAGELFF. The CDR3 coding sequence is TGCGCCAGCAGCTTCGTCGACAGGGCCGGGGAGCTGTTTTTT.